This TCR beta chain was obtained from a study of blood T cells in healthy people across ages. A sample-barcoded 5' primer and a J-beta primer mix were used in a second PCR of about 7 to 11 cycles. TCRdb re-analysed the 5' RACE reads in MiXCR, keeping a single row per CDR3 protein. The sample comprises hundreds of thousands of distinct CDR3 sequences, approximately 22% of which are singletons, and around a fifth rests with the top ten. Germline V gene data show CDR1 as SGHTS and CDR2 as YDEGEE. This CDR3 comprises 17 residues. Unmatched junction bases numbered 14, after V lost 5 bases and J lost 3 bases.

The receptor was derived from a man in his sixties or seventies in good health. The V gene is TRBV5-8, the J gene TRBJ2-1; 7 bases fit TRBD1. The sample comprised blood. The CDR3 DNA sequence: TGTGCCAGCAGAAAGGCTACCGGGACAGTTATCTACAATGAGCAGTTCTTC. Protein product: CASRKATGTVIYNEQFF.